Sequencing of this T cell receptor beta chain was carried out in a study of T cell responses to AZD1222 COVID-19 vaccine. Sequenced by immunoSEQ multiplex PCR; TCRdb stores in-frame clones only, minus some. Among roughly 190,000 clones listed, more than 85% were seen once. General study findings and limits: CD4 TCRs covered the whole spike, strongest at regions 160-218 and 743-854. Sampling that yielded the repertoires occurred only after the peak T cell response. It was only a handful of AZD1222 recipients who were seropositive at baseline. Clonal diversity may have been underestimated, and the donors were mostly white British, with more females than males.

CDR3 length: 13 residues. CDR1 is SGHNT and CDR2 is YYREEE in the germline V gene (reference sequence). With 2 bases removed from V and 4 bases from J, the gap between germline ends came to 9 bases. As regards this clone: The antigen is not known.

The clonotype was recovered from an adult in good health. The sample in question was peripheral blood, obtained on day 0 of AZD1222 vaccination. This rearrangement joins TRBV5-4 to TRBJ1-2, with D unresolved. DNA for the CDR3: TGTGCCAGCAGCTTTATGTCCAGCTATGGCTACACCTTC. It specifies CASSFMSSYGYTF.